The entry that follows covers one T cell receptor beta chain sequence. As originally analysed: Counts of nucleated cells, estimated from reference gene primer amplification, were obtained. The repertoire was sequenced with immunoSEQ multiplex PCR; TCRdb's copy has only in-frame clones and lacks some. V, J and clone size derive from that table, while D and trimming were established from the DNA sequence. The profile covers 150,000 to 200,000 clones, with 82% appearing a single time and 5.2% taken by the ten largest. The CDR3 consists of 15 residues. Germline V gives CDR1 SGHDN, CDR2 FVKESK. Trimming took off 5 bases at V and 4 bases at J, with 17 bases between the two ends. The participants were between roughly 18 and 89 years old and came from 24 US areas. Participant-reported clinical history was the basis for cohort assignment. The data belong to a study of blood T cell repertoires in COVID-19. At the level of the study: The cDNA or gDNA used as material had been derived from T cells, B-cell-depleted T cells, or PBMCs.

The receptor comes from a woman aged 60-75 years with acute COVID-19. The sequencing sample was made of PBMCs or T cells enriched from blood (not recorded which). The chain has TRBV14 and TRBJ1-2; D remains unclear. The chain's CDR3 is CASSSRGGGLYGYTF. CDR3 DNA sequence: TGTGCCAGCAGCTCGCGTGGAGGCGGACTCTATGGCTACACCTTC.